What follows is one T cell receptor beta chain and its context. This record comes from a study of blood T cell repertoires in COVID-19. The protocol was immunoSEQ multiplex PCR, while the TCRdb copy is restricted to in-frame clones and leaves out a portion. Of approximately 36,000 clones in the sample, about 76% were seen once. CDR1 is LNHNV and CDR2 is YYDKDF in the germline V gene (reference sequence). The CDR3 is 13 residues long. V lost 4 bases, J lost 9 bases, and 13 bases lay in between. Sequencing used peripheral blood. This rearrangement joins TRBV15 to TRBJ1-5; weak D call: TRBD1 (6 bases). The clonotype originates from a man in his sixties or seventies with COVID-19, enrolled during active disease. This chain's CDR3 is CATSKDSKWPQHF. The CDR3 nucleotides are TGTGCCACCAGCAAGGACAGTAAATGGCCCCAGCATTTT.